The 18 T cell receptor beta chains below all came from one sample that was sequenced in a study of human T cells and chemical hapten exposure. The library labeled individual cDNA molecules by adding unique molecular identifiers to them. MiXCR was run by TCRdb on the reads, yielding one entry per CDR3 protein. The sample lists more than 100,000 distinct CDR3 sequences; 8.5% were seen once. The study extracted total RNA from unfractionated whole blood. Input material: whole blood. These receptor sequences come from a human donor in good health. Some clones in this sample may be carry-over from other donors' samples.

This chain links TRBV7-3 with TRBJ2-5; a weak D match, TRBD1 (6 bases). Trimming removed 0 bases from V and 12 bases from J, with 8 bases in between. The germline V gene has CDR1 SGHTA and CDR2 FQGTGA. The CDR3 spans 11 residues. The CDR3, as DNA: TGTGCCAGCAGCTTAACCGGGACAAAGTACTTC. Encoded protein: CASSLTGTKYF.

About this clonotype: This may arise from a read error, as a much more abundant clone is one base away. V and J are TRBV19 and TRBJ2-3; D might be TRBD2 (6 bases). There are 17 residues in the CDR3. Per germline, CDR1 LNHDA and CDR2 SQIVND (reference sequence). DNA of the CDR3: TGTGCCAGTAGTCCTCGGGTCGTGGCGGGGTACACAGATGCGCAGTATTTT. It specifies CASSPRVVAGYTDAQYF.

The CDR3 coding sequence is TGCAGCGCCGAGTGGGGGACAGAGTTGAACACTGAAGCTTTCTTT. This encodes CSAEWGTELNTEAFF. The V and J genes are TRBV29-1 and TRBJ1-1, with 7 bases that match TRBD1. CDR1 is SQVTM and CDR2 is ANQGSEA in the germline V gene. The CDR3 contains 15 residues. The V and J ends lost 7 bases and 0 bases, in that order; junction bases with no gene match: 11.

This clonotype showed up many times. This chain joins TRBV5-5 and TRBJ2-5, with TRBD2 matching over 13 bases. The length of the CDR3 is 18 residues. Germline CDR1 reads SGHKS; CDR2 reads YYEKEE (reference sequence). V lost 2 bases, J lost 2 bases, and 9 bases stayed unmatched. CDR3: CASSFRITSGGAQETQYF. The CDR3 DNA reads TGTGCCAGCAGCTTCAGGATCACTAGCGGGGGGGCACAAGAGACCCAGTACTTC.

This clonotype was recorded many times. This chain connects TRBV7-7 to TRBJ2-5, with no clear D. The CDR3 runs 11 residues. Germline-derived CDR1 and CDR2 are SSHAT and FNYEAQ (reference sequence). V lost 4 bases, J lost 7 bases, and 7 bases lay in between. For the CDR3, the DNA is TGTGCCAGCAGCTCCCCATCGACCCAGTACTTC. As protein: CASSSPSTQYF. The full variable domain, its missing parts supplied by reference TRBV7-7 and TRBJ2-5, is GAGVSQSPRYKVTKRGQDVTLRCDPISSHATLYWYQQALGQGPEFLTYFNYEAQPDKSGLPSDRFSAERPEGSISTLTIQRTEQRDSAMYRCASSSPSTQYFGPGTRLLVL.

This clonotype was detected many times. This sequence joins TRBV10-3 and TRBJ2-1; D may be TRBD1 or TRBD2 (6 bases each). Trimming cost V 6 bases and J 8 bases, with 17 bases left between them. Germline CDR1 reads ENHRY; CDR2 reads SYGVKD. This CDR3 region has 14 residues. The DNA of the CDR3 is TGTGCCATCAGCCCCGAGGGGGGCCCAGATGAGCAGTTCTTC. It translates to CAISPEGGPDEQFF.

Worth noting for this clonotype: This may arise from a read error, as a much more abundant clone is one base away. The chain joins TRBV7-9 to TRBJ1-6; possibly TRBD1 for D (6 bases). The germline gives CDR1 SEHNR, CDR2 FQNEAQ (reference sequence). The CDR3 sequence is 14 residues long. CDR3 region: CVSSRGDINSPLHF. As DNA, the CDR3 is TGTGTCAGCAGCCGAGGGGACATTAATTCACCCCTCCACTTT.

The chain is built from TRBV7-3 and TRBJ1-2; 8 positions match TRBD1. V was clipped by 4 bases and J by 14 bases; unmatched bases: 9. There are 12 residues in the CDR3. Germline CDR1 and CDR2: SGHTA and FQGTGA. DNA of the CDR3: TGTGCCAGCAGCTCGAGACAGGGGTCGAAGACCTTC. Translation: CASSSRQGSKTF.

This sequence joins TRBV10-2 and TRBJ2-7; D not certain. Trimming removed 5 bases from V and 2 bases from J, with 13 bases in between. The CDR3 is 14 amino acids. Germline CDR1 reads WSHSY; CDR2 reads SAAADI. Here the CDR3 DNA reads TGCGCCAGCAGTAAGACACTACAACCCTACGAGCAGTACTTC. Translating it yields CASSKTLQPYEQYF.

There are many counts of this clonotype. V and J are TRBV4-3 and TRBJ1-3; D perhaps matches TRBD1 (6 bases). Between the trimmed V and J ends, which lost 0 bases and 5 bases, there was a span of 17 bases. This CDR3 contains 17 residues. Germline CDR1 LGHNA, CDR2 YSLEER. CDR3 in DNA: TGCGCCAGCAGCCAAGAGGTGCATACAGGGACTAGAAACACCATATATTTT. The encoded protein is CASSQEVHTGTRNTIYF.

This clonotype turned up a few times. The chain joins TRBV7-8 to TRBJ2-6; D remains ambiguous. V shed 3 bases and J shed 2 bases, with 11 bases lying between them. CDR3 length: 16 residues. Germline V CDR1 and CDR2: SGHVS, FQNEAQ. The CDR3 DNA reads as TGTGCCAGCAGCTTCCTTGCCCCAACTGGGGCCAACGTCCTGACTTTC. As protein: CASSFLAPTGANVLTF.

This clonotype was detected only a few times. Germline is not matched at one junction end, which may reflect a read error. This chain connects TRBV7-8 to TRBJ2-7; D is possibly TRBD2 (5 bases). Per the germline V gene, CDR1 is SGHVS and CDR2 is FQNEAQ. There are 14 residues in the CDR3. CDR3 protein: CANSLEGRPYEQYF. The CDR3 DNA reads TGTGCCAACAGCTTAGAGGGCAGGCCCTACGAGCAGTACTTC. Complete variable domain (other parts from reference TRBV7-8 and TRBJ2-7): GAGVSQSPRYKVAKRGQDVALRCDPISGHVSLFWYQQALGQGPEFLTYFQNEAQLDKSGLPSDRFFAERPEGSVSTLKIQRTQQEDSAVYLCANSLEGRPYEQYFGPGTRLTVT.

The chain carries TRBV11-2 and TRBJ1-1; no reliable D call. Germline values: CDR1 SGHAT, CDR2 FQNNGV. The CDR3 length is 13 residues. Trimming cost V 2 bases and J 0 bases, with 4 bases left between them. CDR3 DNA sequence: TGTGCCAGCAGCTTACTCCTGAACACTGAAGCTTTCTTT. Encoded protein: CASSLLLNTEAFF.

This clonotype was seen at least ten times. J is TRBJ2-3 and V is TRBV29-1; a possible D gene is TRBD2 (6 bases). Germline lookup yields CDR1 SQVTM and CDR2 ANQGSEA. Trimming removed 4 bases from V and 2 bases from J, with 13 bases in between. There are 14 residues in the CDR3. The CDR3: CSVGGVLHTDTQYF. The CDR3 DNA reads TGCAGCGTTGGGGGGGTCCTTCACACAGATACGCAGTATTTT.

This clonotype was observed a few times. The CDR3 DNA follows: TGCGCCAGCAGCCAAGAAGGGGGGACAGGGGCTCTCTCTGGGGCCAACGTCCTGACTTTC. Translation gives CASSQEGGTGALSGANVLTF. The rearrangement links TRBV4-3 to TRBJ2-6, with 10 bases identical to TRBD1. This CDR3 region has 20 residues. With V trimmed by 0 bases and J by 0 bases, 8 bases remained unmatched. Germline values: CDR1 LGHNA, CDR2 YSLEER.

This clonotype was counted ten times or more. The chain joins TRBV10-3 to TRBJ2-7; D not certain. Per the germline V gene, CDR1 is ENHRY and CDR2 is SYGVKD. The ends were cut back, 10 bases at V and 6 bases at J, with 19 bases in the middle. The CDR3 length is 13 residues. In DNA form, the CDR3 reads TGTGCCAGCCTGCTATCCCTGTCTAGCGAGCAGTACTTC. It translates to CASLLSLSSEQYF.

This clonotype was detected only a few times. The chain has TRBV29-1 and TRBJ2-3; TRBD1 is a possible D gene (6 bases). With 4 bases removed from V and 0 bases from J, the gap between germline ends came to 20 bases. Germline V lookup: CDR1 SQVTM, CDR2 ANQGSEA. The CDR3 runs 17 residues. CDR3 region: CSVGQALATPSTDTQYF. The CDR3 DNA follows: TGCAGCGTTGGACAGGCCCTAGCCACCCCTAGCACAGATACGCAGTATTTT.

The V gene is TRBV6-6, the J gene TRBJ2-1, with D uncertain. CDR1 MNHNY and CDR2 SVGAGI come from the germline V gene (reference sequence). The ends were cut back, 5 bases at V and 7 bases at J, with 6 bases in the middle. The CDR3 is made up of 11 amino acids. The CDR3 region is CASSPHNEQFF. CDR3 sequence (DNA): TGTGCCAGCAGTCCCCATAATGAGCAGTTCTTC.